This T cell receptor beta chain derives from a study of T cell responses to AZD1222 COVID-19 vaccine. Notes on the study in general: Close to half of all spike-specific TCRs reportedly target regions of the variants that are unmutated. Among those given AZD1222, only five or six were seropositive at baseline. Spike regions recognized by vaccine-associated CD4 TCRs spanned the protein, led by 160-218 and 743-854.

Libraries were prepared by immunoSEQ multiplex PCR; TCRdb keeps only in-frame clonotypes and omits some of them. The data show 120,000 or so clones, with about 93% seen just once and approximately 5.1% held by the top ten. Second-dose groups at about 4 or about 12 weeks were pooled. From germline, CDR1 is KGHSH and CDR2 LQKENI. The CDR3 extends over 16 amino acids. Trimming at V came to 6 bases and at J to 1 base, leaving 9 bases not matched to a gene. With respect to this clone: Its antigen is unknown.

This sequence was found in an adult who received the AZD1222 COVID-19 vaccine. This specimen consisted of peripheral blood, obtained 28 days after the second AZD1222 dose. The chain is built from TRBV18 and TRBJ2-3; 8 bases are a match to TRBD2. DNA for the CDR3: TGTGCCAGCTCTCCCTTAGCGGGAACACGCACAGATACGCAGTATTTT. Residues: CASSPLAGTRTDTQYF.